Each of the 11 T cell receptor beta chains below was sequenced from the same sample in a study of cytomegalovirus exposure and HLA in healthy donors. 13 Jbeta primers and 60 Vbeta primers were used for the PCR. The data were produced by immunoSEQ multiplex PCR, yet TCRdb's version contains in-frame clones alone and is incomplete. The data hold approximately 150,000 clones, with just under 80% observed a single time. Sequencing used PBMCs. The receptors come from a man aged 30 to 39 in good health and CMV-seronegative.

For this clone: The junction does not match germline at one end; this may be a read error. The chain has TRBV7-7 and TRBJ2-7, with 9 bases fitting TRBD2. CDR1 and CDR2 (germline): SSHAT, FNYEAQ (reference sequence). This CDR3 has 13 amino acids. The CDR3 region is CASSLSGSHEQYF. In DNA, the CDR3 is TGTGCTAGCAGCCTTAGCGGGAGCCACGAGCAGTACTTC.

V usage is TRBV4-3 and J usage is TRBJ2-2; TRBD2 agrees at 11 bases. J was trimmed by 7 bases and V by 3 bases; bases with no gene match: 25. The CDR3 spans 22 residues. Germline V gives CDR1 LGHNA, CDR2 YSLEER. The CDR3 protein is CASSQPLSASGGLIGRGGELFF. CDR3 nucleotide sequence: TGCGCCAGCAGCCAGCCCTTGTCTGCTAGCGGGGGGCTGATCGGTAGGGGCGGGGAGCTGTTTTTT.

The chain is built from TRBV9 and TRBJ2-3, with 7 bases fitting TRBD2. The CDR3 is made up of 15 amino acids. Trimming cost V 2 bases and J 4 bases; bases outside gene matches: 7. Germline assignment: CDR1 SGDLS and CDR2 YYNGEE. The CDR3 DNA reads as TGTGCCAGCAGCGTCTCTGGGCTAGCGGCAGATACGCAGTATTTT. Protein: CASSVSGLAADTQYF.

The DNA for the CDR3 is TGTGCCAGTAGTGCAGACAGGGGTCCTTACGAGCAGTACTTC. It is translated as CASSADRGPYEQYF. V and J are TRBV19 and TRBJ2-7, with 8 bases identical to TRBD1. The CDR3 runs to 14 residues. J lost 4 bases, V lost 5 bases, and 7 bases had no gene match. Germline values: CDR1 LNHDA, CDR2 SQIVND (reference sequence).

This clone was detected only a few times. V gene TRBV5-6 combines with J gene TRBJ2-5, with D possibly matching TRBD2 (6 bases). The J call may be mistaken, given a closer DNA end match to TRBJ2-7. The germline V gene has CDR1 SGHDT and CDR2 YYEEEE. This CDR3 contains 16 residues. The CDR3 DNA reads TGTGCCAGCAGCTATGCCGGGGGATTTCAAGTCTACGAGCAGTACTTC. Translation gives CASSYAGGFQVYEQYF.

The gene calls are TRBV6-6 and TRBJ2-7; 7 bases line up with TRBD2. There are 14 residues in the CDR3. V lost 0 bases to trimming and J lost 6 bases; unmatched junction nucleotides: 5. CDR1 is MNHNY, CDR2 SVGAGI, per germline (reference sequence). CDR3 DNA sequence: TGTGCCAGCAGTTACTCGGGGAGGGTGAGCGAGCAGTACTTC. Amino acids: CASSYSGRVSEQYF.

This clone was found once. This sequence joins TRBV27 and TRBJ2-7, with D tentatively TRBD2 (6 bases). Germline CDR1 and CDR2: MNHEY and SMNVEV (reference sequence). V lost 0 bases, J lost 0 bases, and 24 bases lay in between. The CDR3 length is 20 residues. The CDR3 spells CASSLSGYRYGGSVSYEQYF. In nucleotides, the CDR3 is TGTGCCAGCAGTTTATCGGGATACCGGTACGGGGGATCCGTCTCCTACGAGCAGTACTTC.

The J gene is TRBJ2-2, the V gene TRBV25-1, with 9 bases aligning to TRBD1. The CDR3 runs to 16 residues. In germline, CDR1 is MGHDK, CDR2 SYGVNS. The V and J ends lost 1 base and 1 base, in that order; junction bases with no gene match: 1. The CDR3: CASSEWGQGNTGELFF. The CDR3 DNA is TGTGCCAGCAGTGAATGGGGACAGGGGAACACCGGGGAGCTGTTTTTT.

This clone was observed a few times. CDR3 amino acids: CASSDAGGIETQYF. In nucleotides, the CDR3 is TGTGCCAGCAGTGATGCGGGAGGGATCGAGACCCAGTACTTC. V is TRBV2 and J is TRBJ2-5; 9 positions agree with TRBD2. Germline loops: CDR1 SNHLY, CDR2 FYNNEI. J gave up 5 bases and V 3 bases, and 4 bases lay outside the gene matches. The CDR3 runs 14 residues.

The CDR3 spells CASRRGLSDANTEAFF. The CDR3 nucleotides read TGTGCCAGTAGACGGGGGTTATCTGATGCGAACACTGAAGCTTTCTTT. V gene TRBV19 combines with J gene TRBJ1-1, with D perhaps TRBD1 (5 bases). Trimming took 6 bases from V and 1 from J, leaving 18 bases between them. The germline V gene has CDR1 LNHDA and CDR2 SQIVND (reference sequence). The CDR3 contains 16 residues.

This chain connects TRBV6-5 to TRBJ1-4; D uncertain. V was clipped by 0 bases and J by 7 bases, with 6 bases between them. Germline CDR1 and CDR2: MNHEY and SVGAGI. There are 13 residues in the CDR3. As DNA, the CDR3 is TGTGCCAGCAGTTACTCGGGGAGTGAAAAACTGTTTTTT. Its protein product is CASSYSGSEKLFF.